The clone carrying this TCR beta chain was seen just once. The CDR3 covers 12 residues. Trimming stripped 4 bases from V and 5 bases from J, with 8 bases between. Germline V CDR1 and CDR2: SNHLY, FYNNEI. This sample was included in a study of OX40 agonist ivuxolimab in advanced cancers. On the study more broadly: Patients received the agonistic anti-OX40 (CD134) antibody ivuxolimab. Subjects had a mean age of about 61 years, with a range of roughly 20 to 79; around 83% were male. A history of anti-PD-1, anti-PD-L1 or anti-CTLA-4 therapy was acceptable, and roughly 40% had some.

Peripheral blood came from all dose cohorts at three timepoints. Assay: immunoSEQ multiplex PCR; the TCRdb copy retains only in-frame clones and omits some. The sample contains 98,000 or so clones, roughly 90% of which appear only once. This chain connects TRBV2 to TRBJ2-5; D uncertain. This clonotype was sampled from an adult with an advanced solid tumor such as melanoma, head and neck, liver or kidney cancer. Sequencing was performed on CD4+ or CD8+ T cells sorted from blood, taken in a trial of the OX40 agonist ivuxolimab. In nucleotides, the CDR3 is TGTGCCAGCAGTGGCCTGTCGGAGACCCAGTACTTC. This encodes CASSGLSETQYF.